This entry concerns a single T cell receptor (beta chain). Antigen: not known. PBMCs were collected from a roughly 9.7 ml volume of fresh peripheral blood. The entry originates in a study of T cells in Graves' hyperthyroidism and ophthalmopathy. Study background: Initial diagnosis, before any treatment, was when peripheral blood was collected.

There were TCR beta CDR3 regions amplified from RNA transcripts. The HTBI primer set was used in a first-round RT-PCR of the TCR CDR3. TCRdb reprocessed the multiplex PCR reads with MiXCR, giving one entry per CDR3 protein. The data hold some 700,000 distinct CDR3 sequences, with 15% to 20% observed a single time. Study-wide results and caveats: Before onset, ophthalmopathy was predicted by the model a median around 6.2 months earlier. The blood repertoire included most of the expanded thyroid clonotypes above 0.001.

This receptor was obtained from a man between 45 and 60 years old with Graves' hyperthyroidism. Sequenced material: blood.

The CDR3 nucleotides read TGTGCCTGGAGTGTGACAGGGGGTGATGGCTACACCTTC. Protein sequence: CAWSVTGGDGYTF. This chain joins TRBV30 and TRBJ1-2; TRBD1 aligns across 9 bases. V shed 0 bases and J 6 bases; nucleotides not matched to a gene: 2. CDR3 length: 13 amino acids. In germline, CDR1 is GTSNPN, CDR2 SVGIG (reference sequence). The full variable domain, rest sourced from reference TRBV30 and TRBJ1-2, is SQTIHQWPATLVQPVGSPLSLECTVEGTSNPNLYWYRQAAGRGLQLLFYSVGIGQISSEVPQNLSASRPQDRQFILSSKKLLLSDSGFYLCAWSVTGGDGYTFGSGTRLTVV.